One sample yielded the 21 T cell receptor beta chains listed below, sequenced in a study of shared clonotypes between healthy human individuals. The protocol was immunoSEQ multiplex PCR, while the TCRdb copy is restricted to in-frame clones and leaves out a portion. The repertoire holds around 700,000 clones, 73% seen once, with around 1.8% in the top ten. The sample was memory CD4+ T cells sorted from blood. The subset: CD45RA-negative fraction. The receptor source for this set is a woman in her thirties in good health.

In this sample, this clone turned up many times. J is TRBJ2-1 and V is TRBV5-4; D not certain. CDR1 SGHNT and CDR2 YYREEE come from the germline V gene (reference sequence). This CDR3 is 10 amino acids long. V was shortened by 2 bases and J by 7 bases, with 1 base between the two germline ends. CDR3 bases: TGTGCCAGCAGCTTAAATGAGCAGTTCTTC. Its translation: CASSLNEQFF.

The chain links TRBV27 to TRBJ2-1, with 10 bases matching TRBD2. The CDR3 spans 17 residues. The J segment lost 6 bases and the V segment lost 3 bases, leaving 11 bases of the junction unmatched. Looked up from germline, CDR1 is MNHEY and CDR2 is SMNVEV (reference sequence). The CDR3 sequence is CASSLRPSGRSPNEQFF. The CDR3 coding sequence is TGTGCCAGCAGTTTGAGGCCTAGCGGGAGATCACCCAATGAGCAGTTCTTC.

The rearrangement joins TRBV2 to TRBJ2-1; TRBD2 matches 7 bases. Germline V gene sequence: CDR1 SNHLY, CDR2 FYNNEI. There are 15 residues in the CDR3. V lost 4 bases to trimming and J lost 5 bases; unmatched junction nucleotides: 8. The CDR3 region has the DNA TGTGCCAGCAGTGGGGAGGGCGGCCTGAACAATGAGCAGTTCTTC. It specifies CASSGEGGLNNEQFF.

This clone was seen only a few times. The rearrangement joins TRBV28 to TRBJ2-6, with D tentatively TRBD1 or TRBD2 (5 bases each). This CDR3 comprises 17 residues. V lost 6 bases and J lost 2, with 17 bases in between. Looked up from germline, CDR1 is MDHEN and CDR2 is SYDVKM. The CDR3 is CASSRDVRGAGANVLTF. The CDR3 nucleotides read TGTGCCAGCAGCCGGGACGTAAGGGGAGCTGGGGCCAACGTCCTGACTTTC.

About this clone: The junction does not match germline at one end; this may be a read error. V usage is TRBV28 and J usage is TRBJ1-5; D is ambiguous. Germline V CDR1 and CDR2: MDHEN, SYDVKM. This CDR3 has 15 residues. The DNA of the CDR3 is TGTGCCAGCAATTTATTCCTAGACAACAATCAGCCCCAGCATTTT. Protein: CASNLFLDNNQPQHF. Combining the CDR3 with reference TRBV28 and TRBJ1-5 gives the whole variable domain DVKVTQSSRYLVKRTGEKVFLECVQDMDHENMFWYRQDPGLGLRLIYFSYDVKMKEKGDIPEGYSVSREKKERFSLILESASTNQTSMYLCASNLFLDNNQPQHFGDGTRLSIL.

V is TRBV27 and J is TRBJ2-1, with TRBD2 matching over 9 bases. The CDR3 covers 15 residues. The junction had 5 bases not matched to a gene; V was cut back by 6 bases and J by 2 bases. Germline CDR1 and CDR2: MNHEY and SMNVEV (reference sequence). DNA for the CDR3: TGTGCCAGCAGCCACCTAGCGGGGACCTACAATGAGCAGTTCTTC. It codes for CASSHLAGTYNEQFF.

The gene calls are TRBV5-1 and TRBJ2-3; D remains unclear. V lost 6 bases, J lost 4 bases, and 15 bases lay in between. CDR3 size: 14 residues. Per the germline V gene, CDR1 is SGHRS and CDR2 is YFSETQ. The CDR3 DNA reads TGCGCCAGCAAATTGGCCCCAGAGTCAGATACGCAGTATTTT. Translating it yields CASKLAPESDTQYF.

CDR3 in DNA: TGCAGCGTTGAGATCCAGGGGGCAACCGGGGAGCTGTTTTTT. It translates to CSVEIQGATGELFF. The chain carries TRBV29-1 and TRBJ2-2, with 8 bases identical to TRBD1. Per germline, CDR1 SQVTM and CDR2 ANQGSEA. This CDR3 contains 14 residues. The V segment lost 3 bases and the J segment 5 bases; nucleotides outside the gene matches: 5.

The rearrangement uses TRBV29-1 and TRBJ1-1; no firm D call. The CDR3 has 13 amino acids. Germline V gene sequence: CDR1 SQVTM, CDR2 ANQGSEA. The V and J ends lost 4 bases and 0 bases respectively, with 9 bases between them. CDR3 sequence reads: CSVAEPMNTEAFF. As DNA, the CDR3 is TGCAGCGTTGCAGAGCCGATGAACACTGAAGCTTTCTTT.

The CDR3 region has the DNA TGTGCCAGCAGCTTAACGTGGACCCTTATTATAGCGGGAGGGTACAATGAGCAGTTCTTC. It encodes CASSLTWTLIIAGGYNEQFF. V and J are TRBV7-3 and TRBJ2-1; 11 bases map to TRBD2. This CDR3 spans 20 amino acids. Germline V CDR1 and CDR2: SGHTA, FQGTGA. The V and J ends lost 0 bases and 4 bases, in that order; junction bases with no gene match: 14.

J is TRBJ2-5 and V is TRBV28; perhaps TRBD1 as D (6 bases). V lost 5 bases and J 2 bases, leaving 15 bases between the germline ends. Germline lookup yields CDR1 MDHEN and CDR2 SYDVKM. The CDR3 spans 15 residues. CDR3 amino acids: CASSDRWAEQETQYF. In DNA form, the CDR3 reads TGTGCCAGCAGTGACAGGTGGGCCGAACAAGAGACCCAGTACTTC. Looking up the rest from reference TRBV28 and TRBJ2-5 gives the full variable domain: DVKVTQSSRYLVKRTGEKVFLECVQDMDHENMFWYRQDPGLGLRLIYFSYDVKMKEKGDIPEGYSVSREKKERFSLILESASTNQTSMYLCASSDRWAEQETQYFGPGTRLLVL.

V usage is TRBV2 and J usage is TRBJ1-3; TRBD1 matches at 10 bases. This CDR3 is 15 amino acids long. The V segment lost 8 bases and the J segment 4 bases; nucleotides outside the gene matches: 8. In germline, CDR1 is SNHLY, CDR2 FYNNEI. This CDR3 is CASGDRGIPGNTIYF. CDR3 nucleotides: TGTGCCAGCGGGGACAGGGGCATCCCCGGAAACACCATATATTTT. Filled out from reference TRBV2 and TRBJ1-3, the complete variable domain reads EPEVTQTPSHQVTQMGQEVILRCVPISNHLYFYWYRQILGQKVEFLVSFYNNEISEKSEIFDDQFSVERPDGSNFTLKIRSTKLEDSAMYFCASGDRGIPGNTIYFGEGSWLTVV.

The genes are TRBV19 and TRBJ2-6, with a possible D match to TRBD2 (5 bases). The CDR3 contains 13 residues. With 3 bases removed from V and 9 bases from J, the gap between germline ends came to 9 bases. CDR1 and CDR2 from the germline V gene are LNHDA and SQIVND (reference sequence). The CDR3, as DNA: TGTGCCAGTAGTATGCGGACTGACAACGTCCTGACTTTC. Amino acids: CASSMRTDNVLTF.

J is TRBJ1-2 and V is TRBV28; D unresolved. There are 13 residues in the CDR3. The V end was cut by 5 bases, the J end by 11 bases, with 18 bases between. Germline V gives CDR1 MDHEN, CDR2 SYDVKM. In DNA form, the CDR3 reads TGTGCCAGCAGTACGAACCCGGGTTTGGGATACACCTTC. This translates into CASSTNPGLGYTF.

The chain uses TRBV11-1 and TRBJ2-2, with TRBD2 matching over 10 bases. The trim removed 5 bases at V and 4 bases at J, leaving 7 bases unmatched. Germline V gene lookup returns CDR1 SGHAT and CDR2 FQDESV (reference sequence). The CDR3 totals 16 residues. This chain's CDR3 is CASSVSSGRGTGELFF. The CDR3 nucleotides read TGTGCCAGCAGCGTATCTAGCGGGAGAGGCACCGGGGAGCTGTTTTTT. Using reference TRBV11-1 and TRBJ2-2 for the parts outside the CDR3, the full variable domain is EAEVAQSPRYKITEKSQAVAFWCDPISGHATLYWYRQILGQGPELLVQFQDESVVDDSQLPKDRFSAERLKGVDSTLKIQPAELGDSAMYLCASSVSSGRGTGELFFGEGSRLTVL.

The V call is TRBV2, the J call TRBJ2-2; D perhaps matches TRBD1 (5 bases). This CDR3 contains 13 residues. The V gene lost 4 bases and the J gene lost 6 bases, with 9 bases spanning the gap. Per the germline V gene, CDR1 is SNHLY and CDR2 is FYNNEI. The CDR3 coding sequence is TGTGCCAGCAGTGCAAGGGGTGCCGGGGAGCTGTTTTTT. This gives the protein CASSARGAGELFF.

As for this clone: Mismatch with germline at one junction end may stem from a read error. The CDR3 spells CASSPGTGGHYLSF. The CDR3 DNA follows: TGCGCCAGCAGCCCCGGGACAGGGGGCCATTATTTGAGCTTC. The gene calls are TRBV5-1 and TRBJ1-2, with 12 bases aligning to TRBD1. The length of the CDR3 is 14 residues. Germline V gives CDR1 SGHRS, CDR2 YFSETQ.

Concerning this clone: Distinct nucleotide sequences in the sample also encode this CDR3. V gene TRBV2 combines with J gene TRBJ1-1; TRBD1 agrees at 11 bases. Per the germline V gene, CDR1 is SNHLY and CDR2 is FYNNEI. The V and J ends lost 3 bases and 3 bases, in that order; junction bases with no gene match: 3. CDR3 length: 15 residues. In nucleotides, the CDR3 is TGTGCCAGCAGTGATTTGGGACAGGGGGACACTGAAGCTTTCTTT. This translates into CASSDLGQGDTEAFF.

Points on this clone: At one of its ends the junction is not consistent with the germline gene, which may arise from a read error. J is TRBJ1-2 and V is TRBV6-1, with D perhaps matching TRBD1 (5 bases). CDR1 MNHNS and CDR2 SASEGT come from the germline V gene. The length of the CDR3 is 12 residues. CDR3 DNA: TGTGCCAGCAGTGACAGGGAGTATGACTACACCTTC. Its translation: CASSDREYDYTF.

This rearrangement joins TRBV7-3 to TRBJ2-3; D may correspond to TRBD1 or TRBD2 (5 bases each). This CDR3 region has 17 residues. V was clipped by 5 bases and J by 6 bases, with 24 bases between them. Per germline, CDR1 SGHTA and CDR2 FQGTGA. The DNA of the CDR3 is TGTGCCAGCAGCCCCCAGGTGGGGGTCCCTGGGCAGGATACGCAGTATTTT. This gives the protein CASSPQVGVPGQDTQYF.

This clone was picked up one time. This rearrangement joins TRBV7-3 to TRBJ2-3, with a weak D call TRBD2 (5 bases). V was trimmed by 5 bases and J by 5 bases, leaving 11 bases between them. There are 13 residues in the CDR3. Germline V lookup: CDR1 SGHTA, CDR2 FQGTGA. CDR3 nucleotide sequence: TGTGCCAGCAGCCCCTCACTAGGAGATACGCAGTATTTT. This sequence encodes CASSPSLGDTQYF.